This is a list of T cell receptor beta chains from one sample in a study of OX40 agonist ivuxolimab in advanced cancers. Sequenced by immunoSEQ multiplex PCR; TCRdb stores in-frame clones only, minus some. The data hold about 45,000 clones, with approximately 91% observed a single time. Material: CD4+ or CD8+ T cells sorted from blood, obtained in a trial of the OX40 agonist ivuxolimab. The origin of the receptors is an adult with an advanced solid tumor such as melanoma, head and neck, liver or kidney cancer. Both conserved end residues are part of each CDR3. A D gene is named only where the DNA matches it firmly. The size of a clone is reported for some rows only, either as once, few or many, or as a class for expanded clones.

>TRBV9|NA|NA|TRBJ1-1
TGTGCCAGCAGCGTAGGAGTAGGGGGGTTATTCACTGAAGCTTTCTTT
CASSVGVGGLFTEAFF
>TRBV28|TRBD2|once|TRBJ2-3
TGTGCCAGCAGTTTCTTGGCGGGAGTGGATACGCAGTATTTT
CASSFLAGVDTQYF
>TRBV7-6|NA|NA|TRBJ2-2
TGTGCCAGCAGCCCTAGATGGGCCGGGGAGCTGTTTTTT
CASSPRWAGELFF
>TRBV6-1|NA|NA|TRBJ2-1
TGTGCCAGCAGTGAGGACCCAGGGAACCCCTGGAATGAGCAGTTCTTC
CASSEDPGNPWNEQFF
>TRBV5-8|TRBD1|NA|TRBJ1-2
TGTGCCAGCAGCGACCGGGACAGGGGGAACTATGGCTACACCTTC
CASSDRDRGNYGYTF
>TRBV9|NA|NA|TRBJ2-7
TGTGCCAGCAGCGTAGAGTCCGGGACATCTGTATCCTACGAGCAGTACTTC
CASSVESGTSVSYEQYF
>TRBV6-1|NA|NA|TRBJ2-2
TGTGCCAGCAGTGAATTAAAGGGACAGCTGTTTTTT
CASSELKGQLFF
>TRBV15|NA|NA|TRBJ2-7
TGTGCCACCAGCAGAGTTGGGTACGAGCAGTACTTC
CATSRVGYEQYF
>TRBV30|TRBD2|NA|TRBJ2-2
TGTGTCCTGGCGGGGACTAGCGGGAGGTATCCCGGGGAGCTGTTTTTT
CVLAGTSGRYPGELFF
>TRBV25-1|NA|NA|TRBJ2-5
TGTGCCAGCAGTGATATTCTGGAGACCTCTCAAGAGACCCAGTACTTC
CASSDILETSQETQYF
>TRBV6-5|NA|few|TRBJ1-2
TGTGCCAGCAGTTACGGCCGGGGGGGGTATGGCTACACCTTC
CASSYGRGGYGYTF
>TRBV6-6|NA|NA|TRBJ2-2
TGTGCCAGCAGTTACGGAGGGAGCCAGAACACCGGGGAGCTGTTTTTT
CASSYGGSQNTGELFF
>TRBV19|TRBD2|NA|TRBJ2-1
TGTGCCAGTAGTGTCCTAGCGGGGGGGGACAATGAGCAGTTCTTC
CASSVLAGGDNEQFF
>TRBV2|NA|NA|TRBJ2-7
TGTGCCACCGGGGAGTCCTCCTACGAGCAGTACTTC
CATGESSYEQYF
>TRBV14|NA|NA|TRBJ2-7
TGTGCCAGCAGCGACAGTATCTCCTACGAGCAGTACTTC
CASSDSISYEQYF
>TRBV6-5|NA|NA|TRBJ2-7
TGTGCCAGTGAGGGGATAGGAGCTTTACGCGAGCAGTACTTC
CASEGIGALREQYF
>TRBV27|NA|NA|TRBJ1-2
TGTGCCAGCAGTTTAACGACGGGGGGCGTCTATGGCTACACCTTC
CASSLTTGGVYGYTF
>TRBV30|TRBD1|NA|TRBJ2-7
TGTGCCTGGAGCAGGGACAGCTACGAGCAGTACTTC
CAWSRDSYEQYF
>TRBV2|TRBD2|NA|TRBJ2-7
TGTGCCAGCAGTGACCCCTTCACTAGCGGGGACAACGAGCAGTACTTC
CASSDPFTSGDNEQYF
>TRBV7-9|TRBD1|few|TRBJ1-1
TGTGCCAGCAGCGGGGGACAGCCTGAAGCTTTCTTT
CASSGGQPEAFF
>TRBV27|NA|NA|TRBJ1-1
TGTGCCAGCAGTTTAACCGCAGGAGGAGCTTTCTTT
CASSLTAGGAFF
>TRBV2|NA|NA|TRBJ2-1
TGTGCCAGCAGTACGAGCGACAAGAACTTATACAATGAGCAGTTCTTC
CASSTSDKNLYNEQFF
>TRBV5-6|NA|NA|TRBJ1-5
TGTGCCAGCAGCTTTACAGGGCCCAATCAGCCCCAGCATTTT
CASSFTGPNQPQHF
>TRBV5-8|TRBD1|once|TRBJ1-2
TGTGCCAGCAGCTTCTTGGACAGGGGGCCTGGCTACACCTTC
CASSFLDRGPGYTF
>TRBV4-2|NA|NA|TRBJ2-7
TGTGCCAGCAGCCAGGCGATAACGGGGAGCTCCTACGAGCAGTACTTC
CASSQAITGSSYEQYF
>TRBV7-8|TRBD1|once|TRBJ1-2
TGTGCCAGCAGCTCTCTGGGACAGAGCTACACCTTC
CASSSLGQSYTF
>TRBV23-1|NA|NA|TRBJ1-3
TGCGCCAGCAGTCCTTTTCAGGGGCCCGGCTCTGGAAACACCATATATTTT
CASSPFQGPGSGNTIYF
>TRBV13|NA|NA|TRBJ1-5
TGTGCCAGCAGCTTAGGCCTGAATCAGCCCCAGCATTTT
CASSLGLNQPQHF
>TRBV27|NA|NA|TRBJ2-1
TGTGCCAGCAGTTTTGAGGGATATTACAATGAGCAGTTCTTC
CASSFEGYYNEQFF
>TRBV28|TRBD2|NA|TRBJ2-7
TGTGCCAGCAGTCCCCCCCTAGCGGAGGTACGGGAGCAGTACTTC
CASSPPLAEVREQYF
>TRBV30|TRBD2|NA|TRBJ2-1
TGTGCCTGGAGTGGGGGGGGCAATGAGCAGTTCTTC
CAWSGGGNEQFF
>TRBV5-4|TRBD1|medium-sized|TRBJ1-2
TGTGCCAGCAGCTTGGCAGGGGGCGGAGGACTAGGTGGCTACACCTTC
CASSLAGGGGLGGYTF
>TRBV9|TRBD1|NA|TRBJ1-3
TGTGCCAGCAGCGCTAACAGGGGTGCTGGAAACACCATATATTTT
CASSANRGAGNTIYF
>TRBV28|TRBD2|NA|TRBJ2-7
TGTGCCAGCAGTTTGCCCTCCAGCGGGACCACCTACGAGCAGTACTTC
CASSLPSSGTTYEQYF
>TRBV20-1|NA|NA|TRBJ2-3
TGCAGCGCCGATACGTGGGATACGCAGTATTTT
CSADTWDTQYF
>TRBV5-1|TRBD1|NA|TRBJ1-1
TGCGCCAGCAGCTTGGGGACAGGGGTGGAAGCTTTCTTT
CASSLGTGVEAFF
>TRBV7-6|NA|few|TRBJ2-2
TGTGCCAGCAGCTTAGGGATGAACACCGGGGAGCTGTTTTTT
CASSLGMNTGELFF
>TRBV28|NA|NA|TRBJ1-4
TGTGCCAGCAGTACCACCCAGGGGCTGGAAAAACTGTTTTTT
CASSTTQGLEKLFF
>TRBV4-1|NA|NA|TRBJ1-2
TGCGCCAGCAGCCGATCGGAGTATGGCTACACCTTC
CASSRSEYGYTF
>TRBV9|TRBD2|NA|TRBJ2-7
TGTGCCAGCAGCGTAGGATCTAGCGGGAGCTCCTACGAGCAGTACTTC
CASSVGSSGSSYEQYF
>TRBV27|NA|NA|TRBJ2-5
TGTGCCAGCAGGCAAGGGACCGGGGGACCGGGGTGGGAGACCCAGTACTTC
CASRQGTGGPGWETQYF
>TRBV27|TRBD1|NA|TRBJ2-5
TGTGCCAGCAGTCCCGCTCTTAGGGGGCCGCTCCAAGAGACCCAGTACTTC
CASSPALRGPLQETQYF
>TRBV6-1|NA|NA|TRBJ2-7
TGTGCCAGCAGTGTACTGGGGGTCTCCTACGAGCAGTACTTC
CASSVLGVSYEQYF
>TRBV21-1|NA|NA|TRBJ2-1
TGTGCCAGCACCAAGGGGTGCAATGAGCAGTTCTTC
CASTKGCNEQFF
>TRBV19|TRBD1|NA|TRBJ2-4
TGTGCCAGTAGTATGGTGACAGGGGATCTAGCCAAAAACATTCAGTACTTC
CASSMVTGDLAKNIQYF